The T cell receptor (beta chain) under discussion was sequenced for a study of T-cell reconstitution after alpha-beta-depleted transplantation in children. TCRbeta library construction was performed incorporating unique molecular identifiers. TCRdb passed the PCR reads through MiXCR, listing each CDR3 protein once. The data show about 610,000 distinct CDR3 sequences, roughly a tenth seen once. This clonotype was picked up a small number of times. This CDR3 has 15 residues. V gave up 5 bases and J gave up 1 base; unmatched junction bases: 5. The chain couples TRBV12-3 or TRBV12-4 to TRBJ2-5, with 9 bases that match TRBD1. The receptor was derived from a human donor who donated a stem cell graft to a child with acute myeloid leukemia. Material: PBMCs from the stem cell graft donor, obtained from the stem cell graft. The CDR3 loop reads CASSRQGGIQETQYF. The CDR3 bases are TGTGCCAGCAGTCGACAGGGGGGTATCCAAGAGACCCAGTACTTC.